This T cell receptor beta chain was documented in a study of Ad26.COV2.S vaccination and SARS-CoV-2 variants (dated by TCRdb to the early 2020s). Concerning the study at large: Vaccine-arm donors came from COV1001, a multicentre, randomized, double-blind, placebo-controlled phase I-IIa trial of Ad26.COV2.S in healthy adults. TCRbeta repertoire sequencing served as the tool for gauging how specific and how broad the SARS-CoV-2-reactive T cell receptors were following Ad26.COV2.S vaccination. Participants in the trial were split at random into five groups of five each, receiving low-dose or high-dose Ad26.COV2.S once or twice, or else placebo on both occasions. Blinding of investigators to trial group allocation was maintained during experiments and outcome assessment. The TCR-sequenced set comprised approximately 30 samples: some 20 Ad26.COV2.S vaccine recipients, 5 placebo recipients and 8 SARS-CoV-2 convalescent individuals. Ad26.COV2.S was administered intramuscularly at a dose of 5x10^10 or 1x10^11 viral particles, either as one shot or as two shots given 56 days apart. Study-wide findings and limitations: The study was not powered for comparison of responses between vaccine doses or regimens. Ad26.COV2.S recipients had higher spike-specific TCR breadth than placebo recipients (P = 0.0014). Comparable non-spike TCR breadth was observed between vaccine and placebo recipients, consistent with only spike being contained in the vaccine. Substantial breadth of spike-specific CD8+ and CD4+ T cell responses was reported after vaccination. The authors noted that the TCR breadth and depth analyses may have underestimated total T cell responses.

In the case of this clone: Its antigen is still unknown. The sample holds no much larger clone one base away, and base qualities are not on file.

The CDR3, from cysteine to phenylalanine, totals 12 residues. Just CDR3 DNA is preserved here, 36 bases in frame from base 1. Trimming costs V 0 bases and J 4 bases, and their ends lie 1 base apart. CDR1 and CDR2 (LNHDA, SQIVND) derive from the germline V gene (reference sequence). TCRbeta CDR3 regions were sequenced with the immunoSEQ Assay. After extraction, genomic DNA underwent amplification by bias-controlled multiplex PCR, followed by high-throughput sequencing. In the authors' own workflow: Collapsing and filtering of sequences were performed to quantify the absolute abundance of each unique TCRbeta CDR3 region. T cell fraction was estimated by normalization of TCRbeta template counts to usable DNA, with usable DNA being measured through amplification of reference genes present in all nucleated cells. Repertoire TCRs were annotated as SARS-CoV-2-specific when V gene, CDR3 amino acid sequence and J gene were exactly matched to a known reactive TCR set. MIRA supplied the reference SARS-CoV-2 TCR set, which was filtered for enrichment in COVID-19-positive ImmuneCODE repertoires so that public or cross-reactive TCRs were removed. Using the MIRA antigens, annotated TCRs were further analysed by specific ORF or by position within an ORF. Breadth was defined as annotated unique rearrangements over total unique productive rearrangements; depth was the summed frequency of those rearrangements. Two-sided Wilcoxon rank-sum tests were applied when comparing TCR breadth between groups. The source is immuneACCESS, and TCRdb retained only in-frame sequences with V and J called. Part of the clones is not carried over; for the studies checked, unresolved V genes explain less than half of this, and the remainder is unexplained. V and J calls and clone size are copied from that table; D and trimming were computed from the DNA. The sample table records 350,000 to 400,000 clones; approximately 86% of these occur just once. Approximately 3.7% of the sample is taken by the ten largest.

The sample's treatment or condition label, in plain terms: 15 to 20 received Ad26.COV2.S at low or high dose, single or two shots; 5 received placebo; per-sample allocation not given. Repertoires of vaccine and placebo recipients were sequenced from samples collected on day 63 after the first injection. Between 29 July and 7 August 2020, Cohort 1b enrolled approximately 26 adults aged 18-55 years at one site in Boston, USA. Ad26.COV2.S consisted of a replication-incompetent adenovirus type 26 vector by which a prefusion-stabilized SARS-CoV-2 spike protein from the original Wuhan strain was expressed.

The chain was built from TRBV19 and TRBJ2-4; no confident D gene assignment can be made. The source was peripheral blood, collected in a trial of Ad26.COV2.S vaccine versus placebo. The source is a person aged 18 to 65 who received the Ad26.COV2.S COVID-19 vaccine or a placebo. The CDR3 protein sequence reads: CASSIDKNIQYF. The DNA is TGTGCCAGTAGTATAGATAAAAACATTCAGTACTTC.